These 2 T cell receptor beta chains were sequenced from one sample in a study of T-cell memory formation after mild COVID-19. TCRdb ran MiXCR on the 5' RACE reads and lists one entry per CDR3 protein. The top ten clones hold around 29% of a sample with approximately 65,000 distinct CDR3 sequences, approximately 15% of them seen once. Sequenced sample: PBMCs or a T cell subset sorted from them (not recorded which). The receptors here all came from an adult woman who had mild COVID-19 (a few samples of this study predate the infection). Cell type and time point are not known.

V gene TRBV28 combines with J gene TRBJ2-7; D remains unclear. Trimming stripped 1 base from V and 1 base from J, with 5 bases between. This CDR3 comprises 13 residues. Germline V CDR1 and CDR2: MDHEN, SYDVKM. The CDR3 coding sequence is TGTGCCAGCAGTTTATTTAATTCCTACGAGCAGTACTTC. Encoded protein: CASSLFNSYEQYF.

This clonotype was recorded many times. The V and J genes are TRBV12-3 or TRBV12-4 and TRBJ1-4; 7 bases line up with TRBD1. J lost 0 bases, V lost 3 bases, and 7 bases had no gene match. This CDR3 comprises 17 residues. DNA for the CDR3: TGTGCCAGCAGTTTGGGACAGACTATGGCAACTAATGAAAAACTGTTTTTT. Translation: CASSLGQTMATNEKLFF.